The 15 T cell receptor beta chains below come from one sample, sequenced in a study of beta chain features in type 1 diabetes. Notes on the study in general: Type 1 diabetes patients showed a moderate but significant shortening of TCRB CDR3s in all four CD4+ subsets.

Reverse transcription of all isolated RNA meant that expressed TCRB transcripts were sequenced. The method was immunoSEQ multiplex PCR; TCRdb's version includes in-frame clones alone and lacks a portion of them. The data hold around 600,000 clones, with about an eighth observed a single time. Their recognized antigens are unknown. The sample was naive CD4+ T cells from blood. These receptors came from a man younger than 45 with type 1 diabetes.

The V and J genes are TRBV30 and TRBJ2-7; D perhaps matches TRBD2 (6 bases). The germline gives CDR1 GTSNPN, CDR2 SVGIG (reference sequence). The V gene lost 3 bases and the J gene lost 3 bases, with 15 bases spanning the gap. The CDR3 is made up of 14 amino acids. The CDR3 protein is CAWSPAAGFYEQYF. CDR3 sequence (DNA): TGTGCCTGGAGCCCAGCGGCGGGGTTCTACGAGCAGTACTTC.

This chain joins TRBV7-2 and TRBJ2-2, with a weak D call TRBD2 (6 bases). Germline V gene data show CDR1 as SGHTA and CDR2 as FQGNSA. This CDR3 comprises 17 residues. Trimming shortened V by 1 base and J by 6 bases, and 18 bases separated the two germline ends. This CDR3 reads CASSLVSRERRSGELFF. The DNA for the CDR3 is TGTGCCAGCAGCTTAGTCTCCCGGGAGAGGAGGTCCGGGGAGCTGTTTTTT.

The table lists this clone with a few counts. Other nucleotide sequences from this sample produce the same CDR3. This chain connects TRBV6-5 to TRBJ1-5; tentatively, D is TRBD1 (5 bases). This CDR3 contains 14 residues. V was cut by 6 bases and J by 1 base, with 10 bases left in between. Germline V gives CDR1 MNHEY, CDR2 SVGAGI. The CDR3 protein is CASSSRDSNQPQHF. The CDR3 nucleotides are TGTGCCAGCAGCAGCAGGGACAGCAATCAGCCCCAGCATTTT.

This clone was seen a handful of times. This chain links TRBV9 with TRBJ2-1, with no clear D. Germline-derived CDR1 and CDR2 are SGDLS and YYNGEE. V lost 1 base, J lost 7 bases, and 6 bases lay in between. The CDR3 runs to 12 residues. The CDR3 loop reads CASSVMGNEQFF. CDR3 DNA sequence: TGTGCCAGCAGCGTAATGGGGAATGAGCAGTTCTTC.

CDR3 DNA sequence: TGTGCCAGCAGCGTCGACCCGGGACAAAACATGAACACTGAAGCTTTCTTT. This translates into CASSVDPGQNMNTEAFF. This chain connects TRBV9 to TRBJ1-1; D perhaps matches TRBD1 (6 bases). Germline V gene lookup returns CDR1 SGDLS and CDR2 YYNGEE. This CDR3 is 17 amino acids long. V was trimmed by 2 bases and J by 0 bases, leaving 17 bases between them.

This clone has a handful of counts. This chain links TRBV14 with TRBJ2-2, with D unresolved. CDR1 and CDR2 from the germline V gene are SGHDN and FVKESK. The CDR3 extends over 16 amino acids. Trimming stripped 1 base from V and 4 bases from J, with 13 bases between. In DNA form, the CDR3 reads TGTGCCAGCAGCCAAGCACCCACACAGCGCACCGGGGAGCTGTTTTTT. This codes for CASSQAPTQRTGELFF.

This chain joins TRBV5-4 and TRBJ2-1; 7 bases are shared with TRBD1. J lost 3 bases, V lost 0 bases, and 3 bases had no gene match. The CDR3 spans 15 residues. The V gene's germline CDR1 is SGHNT and CDR2 YYREEE (reference sequence). The CDR3 region is CASSLGTGVYNEQFF. CDR3 coding DNA: TGTGCCAGCAGCTTGGGCACAGGGGTCTACAATGAGCAGTTCTTC.

This clone was seen a handful of times. V and J are TRBV5-1 and TRBJ2-3, with 10 bases aligning to TRBD1. The V segment lost 4 bases and the J segment 2 bases; nucleotides outside the gene matches: 7. Germline V gene sequence: CDR1 SGHRS, CDR2 YFSETQ. This CDR3 has 16 residues. The CDR3 DNA sequence: TGCGCCAGCAGCGTGGGACAGGGGTTGATCACAGATACGCAGTATTTT. This sequence encodes CASSVGQGLITDTQYF.

The genes are TRBV4-3 and TRBJ2-5, with 10 bases lining up with TRBD1. V gave up 0 bases and J gave up 5 bases; unmatched junction bases: 6. CDR1 and CDR2 from the germline V gene are LGHNA and YSLEER. There are 16 residues in the CDR3. The CDR3 sequence: CASSQDPTGGRETQYF. In nucleotides, the CDR3 is TGCGCCAGCAGCCAAGATCCGACAGGGGGCCGGGAGACCCAGTACTTC.

This chain connects TRBV7-2 to TRBJ2-1; TRBD1 agrees at 8 bases. The CDR3 totals 13 residues. The germline V gene encodes CDR1 SGHTA and CDR2 FQGNSA. Unmatched junction bases numbered 9, after V lost 7 bases and J lost 10 bases. CDR3 coding DNA: TGTGCCAGCACTCCCCAGGGGGCAGGCGAGCAGTTCTTC. This encodes CASTPQGAGEQFF.

On this clone itself: Other DNA sequences of this sample code for an identical CDR3. V gene TRBV9 combines with J gene TRBJ1-3; D not certain. CDR3 length: 15 residues. Per germline, CDR1 SGDLS and CDR2 YYNGEE. V was trimmed by 0 bases and J by 0 bases, leaving 7 bases between them. The CDR3 region has the DNA TGTGCCAGCAGCGTAGGGGGAAGCTCTGGAAACACCATATATTTT. This gives the protein CASSVGGSSGNTIYF. The full variable domain, its missing parts supplied by reference TRBV9 and TRBJ1-3, is DSGVTQTPKHLITATGQRVTLRCSPRSGDLSVYWYQQSLDQGLQFLIQYYNGEERAKGNILERFSAQQFPDLHSELNLSSLELGDSALYFCASSVGGSSGNTIYFGEGSWLTVV.

There are a few counts of this clone. V usage is TRBV15 and J usage is TRBJ1-4, with TRBD1 matching 8 bases. The length of the CDR3 is 17 residues. Germline-derived CDR1 and CDR2 are LNHNV and YYDKDF (reference sequence). V shed 8 bases and J 4 bases; nucleotides not matched to a gene: 15. The CDR3 DNA reads TGTGCCACCCGCACCGGACAGGGCCAGACTGATAATGAAAAACTGTTTTTT. This gives the protein CATRTGQGQTDNEKLFF.

This clone was counted between two and nine times. The chain links TRBV29-1 to TRBJ2-1, with 9 bases aligning to TRBD1. The germline V gene encodes CDR1 SQVTM and CDR2 ANQGSEA. The CDR3 sequence is 16 residues long. V gave up 5 bases and J gave up 6 bases; unmatched junction bases: 14. The CDR3 sequence is CSVLGLPGQGVNEQFF. CDR3 nucleotides: TGCAGCGTTCTCGGACTGCCGGGACAGGGTGTCAATGAGCAGTTCTTC.

This clone turned up a few times. J is TRBJ2-7 and V is TRBV25-1; D is ambiguous. The CDR3 is made up of 12 amino acids. Germline CDR1 is MGHDK and CDR2 is SYGVNS. Trimming took 6 bases from V and 9 from J, leaving 15 bases between them. CDR3 nucleotides: TGTGCCAGCAGGATAAGGTTGGTAGGGCAGTACTTC. It specifies CASRIRLVGQYF.

The chain couples TRBV25-1 to TRBJ2-5; TRBD1 might be the D (6 bases). V lost 4 bases, J lost 0 bases, and 12 bases lay in between. Germline V gene data show CDR1 as MGHDK and CDR2 as SYGVNS. The CDR3 has 15 amino acids. The chain's CDR3 is CASSATGRYQETQYF. The CDR3 DNA reads TGTGCCAGCAGTGCCACAGGGCGGTACCAAGAGACCCAGTACTTC.